This is a list of T cell receptor beta chains from one sample in a study of OX40 agonist ivuxolimab in advanced cancers. The method was immunoSEQ multiplex PCR; TCRdb's version includes in-frame clones alone and lacks a portion of them. The data hold around 110,000 clones, with 80% to 95% observed a single time. The sequencing used CD4+ or CD8+ T cells sorted from blood, collected in a trial of the OX40 agonist ivuxolimab. These receptors all stem from an adult with an advanced solid tumor such as melanoma, head and neck, liver or kidney cancer. Each CDR3 is given with its conserved first and last residue. Not every row has a clone size; where given, it reads once, few, many or a size class.

TRBV5-6	TRBJ1-2	NA	CASSLLDRTYGYTF
TRBV4-1	TRBJ2-7	NA	CASSQDRGAPGEQYF
TRBV28	TRBJ1-5	NA	CASRPAGPNNQPQHF
TRBV5-1	TRBJ2-5	NA	CASSKRGAAGPETQYF
TRBV19	TRBJ2-3	once	CASSTSGSTDTQYF
TRBV18	TRBJ1-1	NA	CASSAAPNTEAFF
TRBV18	TRBJ1-1	NA	CASSVPGPAKGRTEAFF
TRBV7-9	TRBJ2-1	NA	CASSLGSSYNEQFF
TRBV10-3	TRBJ2-1	once	CAIGLVNEQFF
TRBV7-9	TRBJ2-3	NA	CASSKGTPQPEDTQYF
TRBV6-1	TRBJ2-7	NA	CASKWPGSYEQYF
TRBV6-5	TRBJ2-3	NA	CASRETGTDTQYF
TRBV30	TRBJ2-3	NA	CAWGLAGTDTQYF
TRBV18	TRBJ2-2	NA	CASSQGGGNTGELFF
TRBV6-4	TRBJ2-7	NA	CASKGETRPRVSSYEQYF
TRBV7-7	TRBJ1-5	NA	CASSLHQPGGQPQHF
TRBV19	TRBJ1-5	NA	CASKGVGAVNQPQHF
TRBV6-5	TRBJ1-2	NA	CASSYGRGSGFYGYTF
TRBV9	TRBJ2-2	few	CASSVGLGAATGELFF
TRBV10-3	TRBJ2-5	NA	CAISTSATSGKETQYF
TRBV5-1	TRBJ2-2	NA	CASSPTSGGLNTGELFF
TRBV7-6	TRBJ2-2	NA	CASSLAQGGTGELFF
TRBV19	TRBJ2-2	NA	CASSIVRYTGELFF
TRBV18	TRBJ2-2	NA	CASSAGTGFTGELFF
TRBV5-4	TRBJ2-5	NA	CASSLALLAHQETQYF
TRBV9	TRBJ2-3	NA	CASSVRQGLHSSTDTQYF
TRBV19	TRBJ2-3	NA	CASRLSGRARTDTQYF
TRBV7-8	TRBJ2-1	NA	CASSPGTGAYNEQFF
TRBV28	TRBJ1-4	NA	CASSLIFGGTNEKLFF
TRBV19	TRBJ2-2	NA	CASSLRDRRTGELFF
TRBV18	TRBJ1-2	NA	CASSPISGSTANYGYTF
TRBV7-2	TRBJ2-1	NA	CASSLSASGGNEQFF
TRBV12-5	TRBJ1-2	NA	CASGLVPIENYGYTF
TRBV5-1	TRBJ1-2	few	CASSPNGESYTF
TRBV5-4	TRBJ2-7	NA	CASSLGPSGGIGYEQYF
TRBV5-1	TRBJ1-6	NA	CVSSLGFRGSGNSPLHF
TRBV28	TRBJ1-2	NA	CASSYDRDYGYTF
TRBV6-6	TRBJ1-2	once	CASSPDGRYGYTF
TRBV6-6	TRBJ2-2	NA	CASSYSEQGYTGELFF
TRBV29-1	TRBJ2-1	NA	CSVQAGPNEQFF
TRBV5-6	TRBJ1-2	NA	CASSVGTGAGYTF
TRBV18	TRBJ2-3	NA	CASSPSPAGDTQYF
TRBV21-1	TRBJ1-2	NA	CASSKARAGRYGYTF